One sample yielded the 3 T cell receptor beta chains listed below, sequenced in a study of CD8 T cells in ankylosing spondylitis. A single record per CDR3 protein comes from TCRdb applying MiXCR to the 5' RACE reads. The sample has 250,000 to 300,000 distinct CDR3 sequences, roughly 20% seen once. Sequenced: blood, either unsorted or a sorted T cell fraction (not recorded which). The receptors stem from a male donor with ankylosing spondylitis or in good health (not recorded which).

V usage is TRBV7-2 and J usage is TRBJ2-3; the D gene is possibly TRBD1 (5 bases). V dropped 1 base and J dropped 2 bases, with 10 bases sitting between them. CDR1 is SGHTA and CDR2 is FQGNSA in the germline V gene. The CDR3 is made up of 15 amino acids. CDR3 coding DNA: TGTGCCAGCAGCTTAGACGTCAGGGACACAGATACGCAGTATTTT. Amino acids: CASSLDVRDTDTQYF.

This clonotype has a count of ten or more. The chain carries TRBV9 and TRBJ2-2, with 8 bases identical to TRBD2. With 4 bases clipped from V and 5 bases from J, the junction kept 10 bases outside the gene matches. The CDR3 totals 16 residues. Germline V gene lookup returns CDR1 SGDLS and CDR2 YYNGEE. This CDR3 is CASSPSTVAGTGELFF. In DNA, the CDR3 is TGTGCCAGCAGCCCATCCACAGTAGCGGGGACCGGGGAGCTGTTTTTT.

For the CDR3, the DNA is TGTGCCAGCAGTCCCCCTGACTGGAGAGAGACCCAGTACTTC. Protein: CASSPPDWRETQYF. The chain links TRBV27 to TRBJ2-5; D is ambiguous. The CDR3 is 14 amino acids. The V gene's germline CDR1 is MNHEY and CDR2 SMNVEV (reference sequence). Trimming removed 5 bases from V and 4 bases from J, with 14 bases in between.